This note documents a single TCR beta chain sequence. Its antigen remains unidentified. No per-base quality is available; no much larger clone lies one base away. This sample was included in a study of cytomegalovirus exposure and HLA in healthy donors (dated by TCRdb to the late 2010s). For context, the study as a whole: The 700 or so repertoires of the first cohort and the roughly 120 validation repertoires were produced on the same platform, according to a later analysis. To predict cytomegalovirus infection status, the study brought together high-throughput TCR immunosequencing, statistical association of individual TCRs with disease status, and machine learning. Along with the roughly 610-subject first cohort, a separate validation cohort of some 130 different subjects was used. The study aimed to test whether signatures of past pathogen exposure could be identified by cataloging public T cell receptors.

Donors formed part of the validation cohort, which comprised over a hundred subjects and was distinct from the first cohort of 550 to 850 subjects. The study at large found these results: In the study, approximately 160 TCR beta chains were listed as associated with cytomegalovirus. All 120 or so repertoires were used to score co-occurrence in the validation cohort in a later analysis, because that analysis had no HLA typing for the cohort. According to the authors, the approach could potentially be generalized to other disease states and immunological phenotypes. Cytomegalovirus status was reported to be diagnosed by the classifier with high specificity and sensitivity in both the original and validation cohorts. A later analysis found that TCRs clustered in the first cohort also tended to co-occur in the 120 or so validation repertoires, with 94% of cluster scores above 0. Across donors, most TCR sequences were observed very rarely, whereas some public TCRs were present in many individuals. In vitro tests confirmed that a few of the cytomegalovirus-associated TCR beta chains recognize cytomegalovirus antigens.

V is pruned by 1 base and J by 4 bases, leaving 1 base of the junction without a gene match. The CDR3 contains 14 residues, cysteine and phenylalanine counted. Only CDR3 DNA remains: 42 bases, in frame from the first base. CDR1 is given as LGHNA and CDR2 as YNFKEQ, both from the germline V gene. Library preparation employed the immunoSEQ multiplex PCR assay. The paper's data handling went like this. A statistical classification framework was built for diagnosing cytomegalovirus status from the catalog of TCR beta chain sequences. TCRdb took this table from immuneACCESS and kept in-frame rearrangements with V and J called. Such tables lack part of the clones; where checked against another copy, unresolved V genes explain under half of the gap, and the rest is unexplained. That table furnishes V, J and clone size, whereas the DNA furnished D and trimming. The sample contains about 150,000 clones, 70% to 90% of them found a single time. The ten most abundant clones make up 20% to 25% of the sample.

Source material: PBMCs. The source of this sequence is a man younger than 30 in good health and CMV-seropositive. The rearranged chain carries TRBV4-2 and TRBJ2-5; 9 bases in the middle match TRBD2. The CDR3 sequence is CASSQGLAAETQYF. The nucleotide sequence reads TGTGCCAGCAGCCAAGGACTAGCGGCAGAGACCCAGTACTTC.